The 11 T cell receptor beta chains listed next were all sequenced from one sample in a study of CD8 T cells in ankylosing spondylitis. TCRdb itself ran the 5' RACE reads through MiXCR, one entry per CDR3 protein. The repertoire holds 150,000 to 200,000 distinct CDR3 sequences, with 30% to 35% as singletons. The sample consisted of synovial fluid, either unsorted or a sorted T cell fraction (not recorded which). These receptors originate from a male donor with ankylosing spondylitis.

In this sample, this clonotype turned up a few times. The chain uses TRBV28 and TRBJ2-5, with a possible D match to TRBD1 (5 bases). Germline assignment: CDR1 MDHEN and CDR2 SYDVKM. This CDR3 region has 15 residues. V lost 3 bases and J lost 2, with 13 bases in between. CDR3 sequence: CASSFSRTKQETQYF. In nucleotides, the CDR3 is TGTGCCAGCAGTTTCTCCCGGACAAAACAAGAGACCCAGTACTTC.

The genes are TRBV20-1 and TRBJ2-7, with TRBD1 matching over 7 bases. Germline V gives CDR1 DFQATT, CDR2 SNEGSKA (reference sequence). Losses at the gene ends were 3 bases for V and 5 bases for J; bases not matched to a gene: 22. CDR3 length: 18 amino acids. The CDR3 is CSASTGRTGNPFGHEQYF. CDR3 nucleotides: TGCAGTGCTAGTACGGGTAGGACAGGAAATCCCTTCGGTCACGAGCAGTACTTC.

CDR3 nucleotides: TGTGCCATCAGCGGGGGACAGAAGACCTACGAGCAGTACTTC. It encodes CAISGGQKTYEQYF. The V gene is TRBV10-3, the J gene TRBJ2-7; maybe TRBD1 (7 bases). The CDR3 loop spans 14 amino acids. Deletions cut 6 bases from V and 2 bases from J, with 14 bases between. Germline CDR1 ENHRY, CDR2 SYGVKD.

This clonotype was seen ten or more times. The genes are TRBV3-1 and TRBJ1-3, with D uncertain. V gave up 1 base and J gave up 0 bases, with 7 bases separating them. Germline lookup yields CDR1 LGHDT and CDR2 YNNKEL (reference sequence). The CDR3 loop spans 15 amino acids. CDR3: CASSQAGSSGNTIYF. The DNA of the CDR3 is TGTGCCAGCAGCCAAGCGGGGAGCTCTGGAAACACCATATATTTT.

The chain employs TRBV2 and TRBJ1-2, with 10 bases fitting TRBD1. This CDR3 region has 16 residues. V was clipped by 6 bases and J by 4 bases; unmatched bases: 11. Looked up from germline, CDR1 is SNHLY and CDR2 is FYNNEI. The chain's CDR3 is CASRRQGAQWFYGYTF. The CDR3 DNA follows: TGTGCCAGCAGACGACAGGGGGCGCAGTGGTTCTATGGCTACACCTTC.

This clonotype was observed a few times. The J gene is TRBJ2-7, the V gene TRBV7-9; D ambiguous. Trimming took 5 bases from V and 2 from J, leaving 10 bases between them. The CDR3 runs 13 residues. Germline CDR1 and CDR2: SEHNR and FQNEAQ (reference sequence). The CDR3 DNA is TGTGCCAGCAGCATGGACGTAACCTACGAGCAGTACTTC. It yields the protein CASSMDVTYEQYF.

There are many counts of this clonotype. CDR3 nucleotides: TGCGCCAGCAGTTTCAACCGGGACAGCCCTCTAGGGCAGTTCTTC. The encoded protein is CASSFNRDSPLGQFF. The chain couples TRBV5-1 to TRBJ2-1; TRBD1 matches 7 bases. The CDR3 contains 15 residues. Germline assignment: CDR1 SGHRS and CDR2 YFSETQ. Unmatched junction bases numbered 17, after V lost 5 bases and J lost 12 bases.

J is TRBJ2-6 and V is TRBV12-3 or TRBV12-4; TRBD1 matches at 9 bases. This CDR3 contains 14 residues. With V trimmed by 4 bases and J by 16 bases, 11 bases remained unmatched. CDR3 in amino acids: CASSSTLGGQGLTF. The CDR3 DNA reads TGTGCCAGCAGTTCTACGCTAGGGGGACAGGGTCTGACTTTC.

This rearrangement joins TRBV20-1 to TRBJ2-1, with D tentatively TRBD1 (6 bases). The length of the CDR3 is 15 residues. Deletions cut 5 bases from V and 4 bases from J, with 18 bases between. Germline loops: CDR1 DFQATT, CDR2 SNEGSKA (reference sequence). The CDR3 spells CSAGTGQGSYNEQFF. CDR3 in DNA: TGCAGTGCTGGTACAGGGCAGGGGAGTTACAATGAGCAGTTCTTC.

The chain couples TRBV29-1 to TRBJ2-2, with D possibly TRBD1 on 6 matching bases. Trimming took 5 bases from V and 2 from J, leaving 9 bases between them. CDR1 and CDR2 (germline): SQVTM, ANQGSEA. The CDR3 spans 13 residues. The DNA for the CDR3 is TGCAGCGTTAGGGGGACCAACACCGGGGAGCTGTTTTTT. Its translation is CSVRGTNTGELFF.

The chain carries TRBV2 and TRBJ1-2, with a possible D match to TRBD1 (6 bases). Germline CDR1 reads SNHLY; CDR2 reads FYNNEI. The V and J ends lost 8 bases and 3 bases respectively, with 22 bases between them. CDR3 length: 16 amino acids. The CDR3 DNA reads TGTGCCAGCGACCTCGAGGGGGGGGGCCTTTACTATGGCTACACCTTC. Its protein product is CASDLEGGGLYYGYTF.